This T cell receptor (beta chain) was found in a study of shared T cell receptors in the human thymus (dated by TCRdb to the early 2020s). With regard to the full study: The study examined how the human thymus generates shared, self-reactive T-cell receptor alpha chains.

The CDR3 holds 15 amino acids from the cysteine to the phenylalanine. Of all the DNA, just the CDR3 is kept, 45 bases in frame from base 1. V is shortened by 4 bases, J by 0 bases, and the region joining them spans 11 bases. Reading the germline V gene gives CDR1 SGDLS and CDR2 YYNGEE. Libraries were made using the immunoSEQ multiplex PCR assay. TCRdb holds this immuneACCESS table with in-frame rearrangements only. Some clones are missing; in checked studies, unresolved V genes explain under half, and the rest has no known cause. The sample table holds over 450,000 clones, of which approximately 80% were seen once. The ten largest account for about 0.014% of the sample. As regards this clone: Its antigen has not been determined. Nothing much larger sits one base from this clone, and base qualities are not available.

The data were also submitted as part of a second study, on human thymus T cells. The second study, in turn, reports: Donors were immunologically healthy infants undergoing open corrective cardiac surgery for congenital heart defects in Finland. The thymus tissue came from surgical resects taken out during corrective cardiac surgery. Biased V and J gene segment usage appeared to be present in both thymic and peripheral blood repertoires. Highly overlapping thymic TCR repertoires among unrelated individuals were reported in the related research. The study characterized TCR alpha and beta repertoires from fewer than 10 infant thymus samples and a few related peripheral blood samples. Donor ages ranged from about 6 to 250 days, and the cohort comprised five to seven male and a couple of female infants. Thymocytes were mechanically released from the tissue and were stored as pellets of 10-30 million cells at -70 degrees C. A QIAsymphony instrument was used to extract genomic DNA from frozen cell pellets. The immunoSEQ multiplex PCR assay was used to amplify the TCRB and TCRAD loci from a standardized amount of quality-controlled genomic DNA. The V(D)J region was spanned by amplicons of a length sufficient to cover the CDR3 and to identify V and J genes. Through the commercial immunoSEQ service, the amplicons were sequenced on an Illumina platform. Corrections for primer bias and sequencing errors followed previously described methods, while TCRAD and TCRB definitions were based on the IMGT database. Repertoires were analysed with immunoSEQ Analyzer 3.0 and VDJTools, covering basic statistics, V/J segment usage, diversity estimates, rarefaction and pairwise overlap. Diversity was estimated with Chao1, ChaoE, Efron-Thisted, Shannon and inverse Simpson indices, and also on datasets down-sampled to the smallest sample. Repertoire overlap was assessed by strict matching of CDR3 nucleotide sequence, V gene and J gene, and clustering was done by Jaccard-based multidimensional scaling. On average, roughly 810,000 unique TCRB clonotypes were obtained from thymus samples, compared with 65,000 to 90,000 from blood samples.

This chain joins TRBV9 to TRBJ1-3; the D gene identity is not certain. The material sequenced was thymocytes. This TCR came from a boy younger than two with a congenital heart defect. Donor details come from another sample of the same person, matched by shared clones. The CDR3 region: CASSPGSYSGNTIYF. The DNA is as follows: TGTGCCAGCAGCCCGGGTAGCTACTCTGGAAACACCATATATTTT.